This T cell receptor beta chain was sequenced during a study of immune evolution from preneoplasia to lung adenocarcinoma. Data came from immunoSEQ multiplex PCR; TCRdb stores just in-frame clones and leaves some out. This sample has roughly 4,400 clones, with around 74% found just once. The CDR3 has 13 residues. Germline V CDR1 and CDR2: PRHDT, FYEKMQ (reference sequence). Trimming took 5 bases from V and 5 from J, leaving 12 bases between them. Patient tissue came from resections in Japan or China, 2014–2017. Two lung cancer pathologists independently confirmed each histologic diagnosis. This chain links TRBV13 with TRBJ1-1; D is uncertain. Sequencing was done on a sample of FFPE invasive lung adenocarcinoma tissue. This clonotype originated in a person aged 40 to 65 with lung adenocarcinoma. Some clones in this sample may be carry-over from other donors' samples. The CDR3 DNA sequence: TGTGCCAGCAGCCCCAGGACGTGGACTGAAGCTTTCTTT. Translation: CASSPRTWTEAFF.